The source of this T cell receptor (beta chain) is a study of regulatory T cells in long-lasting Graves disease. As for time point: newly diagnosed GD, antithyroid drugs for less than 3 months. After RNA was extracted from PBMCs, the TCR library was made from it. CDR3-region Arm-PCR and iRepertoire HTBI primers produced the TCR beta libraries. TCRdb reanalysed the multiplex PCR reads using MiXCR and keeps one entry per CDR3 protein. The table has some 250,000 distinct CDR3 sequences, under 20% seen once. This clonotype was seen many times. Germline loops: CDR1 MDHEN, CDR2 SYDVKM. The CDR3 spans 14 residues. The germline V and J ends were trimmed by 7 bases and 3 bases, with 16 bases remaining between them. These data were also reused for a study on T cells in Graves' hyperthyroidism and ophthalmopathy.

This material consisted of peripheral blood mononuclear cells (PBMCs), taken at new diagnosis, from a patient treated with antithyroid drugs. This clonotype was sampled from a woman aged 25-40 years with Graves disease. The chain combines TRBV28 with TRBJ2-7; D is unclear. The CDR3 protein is CASNFRTTGYEQYF. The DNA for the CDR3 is TGTGCCAGCAATTTTCGCACCACCGGCTACGAGCAGTACTTC.